A single sample is the source of the 30 T cell receptor beta chains below, sequenced in a study of blood T cell repertoires in COVID-19. This table comes from immunoSEQ multiplex PCR, and its TCRdb copy is limited to in-frame clones, with some not included. This sample has about 490,000 clones, with 80% to 90% found just once. Input material: peripheral blood. These receptors all come from a human donor in a cohort sampled during active COVID-19.

The chain joins TRBV3-1 (or the pseudogene TRBV3-2) to TRBJ1-2; no firm D call. The ends were cut back, 3 bases at V and 8 bases at J, with 19 bases in the middle. The CDR3 has 15 amino acids. The germline V gene encodes CDR1 LGHDT and CDR2 YNNKEL (reference sequence). CDR3: CASSQALDGGGGYTF. Here the CDR3 DNA reads TGTGCCAGCAGCCAGGCCCTGGACGGAGGTGGCGGCTACACCTTC.

The rearrangement joins TRBV6-2 or TRBV6-3 to TRBJ1-6; D uncertain. CDR3 size: 14 residues. The V gene lost 2 bases and the J gene lost 10 bases, with 12 bases spanning the gap. The V gene's germline CDR1 is MNHEY and CDR2 SVGEGT. CDR3 sequence (DNA): TGTGCCAGCAGTTACGGTCGCGAGAACTCACCCCTCCACTTT. Its protein is CASSYGRENSPLHF.

This clone was observed a few times. J is TRBJ1-1 and V is TRBV19; D is uncertain. Germline V gene data show CDR1 as LNHDA and CDR2 as SQIVND (reference sequence). Deletions cut 6 bases from V and 1 base from J, with 12 bases between. This CDR3 has 14 residues. The CDR3 DNA follows: TGTGCCAGTAGGAGAGGGCGAGAGAACACTGAAGCTTTCTTT. Translation gives CASRRGRENTEAFF.

The chain recombines TRBV9 with TRBJ1-3; D is undetermined. Germline V gene data show CDR1 as SGDLS and CDR2 as YYNGEE. CDR3 length: 15 amino acids. Trimming shortened V by 4 bases and J by 4 bases, and 15 bases separated the two germline ends. CDR3 protein: CASSPLTSSGNTIYF. CDR3 sequence (DNA): TGTGCCAGCAGCCCCTTAACGAGCTCGGGAAACACCATATATTTT.

A few counts support this clone. The rearrangement links TRBV25-1 to TRBJ2-2; D unclear. CDR3 length equals 15 residues. The germline gives CDR1 MGHDK, CDR2 SYGVNS. The ends were cut back, 0 bases at V and 3 bases at J, with 8 bases in the middle. CDR3 in amino acids: CASSEYALHTGELFF. CDR3 coding DNA: TGTGCCAGCAGTGAATATGCACTACACACCGGGGAGCTGTTTTTT.

This clone has just one count. The chain couples TRBV7-2 to TRBJ2-7; tentative D call: TRBD2 (7 bases). Between the trimmed V and J ends, which lost 5 bases and 5 bases, there was a span of 19 bases. The CDR3 has 15 residues. Germline V gene sequence: CDR1 SGHTA, CDR2 FQGNSA. As DNA, the CDR3 is TGTGCCAGCAGCCCCCCGGGGGGCGGGAGCCACGAGCAGTACTTC. This encodes CASSPPGGGSHEQYF.

CDR3 amino acids: CASSYWSSGTYEQYF. In nucleotides, the CDR3 is TGTGCCAGCAGTTACTGGAGTAGCGGGACCTACGAGCAGTACTTC. The chain employs TRBV6-5 and TRBJ2-7, with TRBD2 identical over 8 bases. This CDR3 is 15 amino acids long. Germline CDR1 MNHEY, CDR2 SVGAGI. Trimming took 1 base from V and 2 from J; bases not matched to a gene: 4.

This clone came up a few times. A read error may produce the germline difference seen at one junction end. This chain uses TRBV7-7 with TRBJ1-3; possible D gene TRBD1, 6 bases. Germline CDR1 and CDR2: SSHAT and FNYEAQ (reference sequence). There are 15 residues in the CDR3. CDR3 residues: CASSRDMGSGNTIYF. The DNA for the CDR3 is TGTGCTAGCAGCCGGGACATGGGCTCTGGAAACACCATATATTTT. The variable domain in full, completed from reference TRBV7-7 and TRBJ1-3, reads GAGVSQSPRYKVTKRGQDVTLRCDPISSHATLYWYQQALGQGPEFLTYFNYEAQPDKSGLPSDRFSAERPEGSISTLTIQRTEQRDSAMYRCASSRDMGSGNTIYFGEGSWLTVV.

The rearrangement links TRBV11-1 to TRBJ2-1; D not resolved. The germline gives CDR1 SGHAT, CDR2 FQDESV (reference sequence). CDR3 size: 11 residues. The V and J ends lost 4 bases and 5 bases respectively, with 3 bases between them. CDR3 sequence: CASSSNNEQFF. The CDR3 region has the DNA TGTGCCAGCAGCTCAAACAATGAGCAGTTCTTC.

Of note for this clone: This specimen includes other DNA sequences encoding the same CDR3. V and J are TRBV29-1 and TRBJ2-2; weak D call: TRBD1 (5 bases). The CDR3 loop spans 12 amino acids. The V gene lost 2 bases and the J gene lost 5 bases, with 6 bases spanning the gap. Germline CDR1 and CDR2: SQVTM and ANQGSEA. The CDR3 coding sequence is TGCAGCGTTGAAAGGGGAACCGGGGAGCTGTTTTTT. Its protein is CSVERGTGELFF.

The rearrangement uses TRBV27 and TRBJ1-1, with a weak D call TRBD1 (5 bases). The CDR3 consists of 16 residues. In germline, CDR1 is MNHEY, CDR2 SMNVEV (reference sequence). V lost 1 base to trimming and J lost 0 bases, with 12 bases between them. The CDR3 region is CASSLLGSTVNTEAFF. CDR3 bases: TGTGCCAGCAGTTTATTAGGATCGACAGTGAACACTGAAGCTTTCTTT.

J is TRBJ2-7 and V is TRBV7-8; D may be TRBD2 (6 bases). From germline, CDR1 is SGHVS and CDR2 FQNEAQ. This CDR3 comprises 16 residues. Trimming left V 5 bases short and J 2 bases short, with 19 bases between. CDR3: CASSPPRRTGAYEQYF. In DNA form, the CDR3 reads TGTGCCAGCAGCCCCCCGCGGAGGACGGGAGCCTACGAGCAGTACTTC.

In DNA, the CDR3 is TGTGCCAGCAGTGCCTTAATGAGCGGGACTACCTACAATGAGCAGTTCTTC. Its protein is CASSALMSGTTYNEQFF. The rearrangement links TRBV6-1 to TRBJ2-1; the match to TRBD2 covers 7 bases. The length of the CDR3 is 17 residues. After removal of 4 bases from V and 2 bases from J, the junction contained 11 bases not matched to a gene. Germline V gene data show CDR1 as MNHNS and CDR2 as SASEGT.

The V call is TRBV6-5, the J call TRBJ2-5; D might be TRBD1 (5 bases). This CDR3 comprises 14 residues. Germline loops: CDR1 MNHEY, CDR2 SVGAGI. V lost 7 bases and J 5 bases, leaving 17 bases between the germline ends. CDR3 bases: TGTGCCAGCACCCCCACCAGGGTGTCGGAGACCCAGTACTTC. This gives the protein CASTPTRVSETQYF.

This rearrangement joins TRBV6-6 to TRBJ2-1; TRBD2 matches 9 bases. Germline V gene lookup returns CDR1 MNHNY and CDR2 SVGAGI (reference sequence). The trim removed 7 bases at V and 0 bases at J, leaving 7 bases unmatched. The CDR3 is 16 residues long. The chain's CDR3 is CASNLAGASSYNEQFF. The CDR3 region has the DNA TGTGCCAGCAATTTAGCGGGAGCCTCCTCCTACAATGAGCAGTTCTTC.

The chain combines TRBV9 with TRBJ1-6; TRBD1 is a possible D gene (5 bases). Trimming stripped 3 bases from V and 4 bases from J, with 8 bases between. The CDR3 runs to 14 residues. Germline CDR1 SGDLS, CDR2 YYNGEE. The CDR3 sequence is CASSADTYNSPLHF. DNA for the CDR3: TGTGCCAGCAGCGCGGACACTTATAATTCACCCCTCCACTTT.

This chain links TRBV19 with TRBJ1-5; no firm D call. Trimming cost V 5 bases and J 1 base, with 12 bases left between them. This CDR3 is built from 15 residues. The germline V gene has CDR1 LNHDA and CDR2 SQIVND (reference sequence). The CDR3 protein is CASSPEDGSNQPQHF. CDR3 DNA: TGTGCCAGTAGTCCGGAGGACGGGAGCAATCAGCCCCAGCATTTT.

This clone was found a few times. The chain is built from TRBV7-3 and TRBJ1-5; D gene ambiguous. V was cut by 1 base and J by 5 bases, with 6 bases left in between. The germline gives CDR1 SGHTA, CDR2 FQGTGA. The CDR3 loop spans 13 amino acids. The CDR3 DNA follows: TGTGCCAGCAGCTTAAATGGAGATCAGCCCCAGCATTTT. Translation gives CASSLNGDQPQHF.

This chain links TRBV6-6 with TRBJ2-7, with 8 bases identical to TRBD1. Germline assignment: CDR1 MNHNY and CDR2 SVGAGI (reference sequence). V gave up 2 bases and J gave up 6 bases; unmatched junction bases: 6. The CDR3 spans 14 residues. For the CDR3, the DNA is TGTGCCAGCAGTTACCCGGACAGGGCTGGCGAGCAGTACTTC. Translated: CASSYPDRAGEQYF.

The rearrangement links TRBV5-1 to TRBJ2-3; D is perhaps TRBD2 (5 bases). Germline V gene lookup returns CDR1 SGHRS and CDR2 YFSETQ. V was trimmed by 4 bases and J by 6 bases, leaving 18 bases between them. The length of the CDR3 is 15 residues. The CDR3 loop is CASSPNFNRGDTQYF. The DNA of the CDR3 is TGCGCCAGCAGCCCAAACTTCAATCGAGGGGATACGCAGTATTTT.

The chain has TRBV7-2 and TRBJ2-2; weak D call: TRBD1 (6 bases). This CDR3 has 14 residues. The germline gives CDR1 SGHTA, CDR2 FQGNSA. The V end was cut by 5 bases, the J end by 4 bases, with 11 bases between. The CDR3 nucleotides read TGTGCCAGCAGCCCACGACAGGTCACCGGGGAGCTGTTTTTT. Translation gives CASSPRQVTGELFF.

The rearrangement joins TRBV5-4 to TRBJ2-2, with TRBD1 as a possible D gene (5 bases). Trimming shortened V by 6 bases and J by 5 bases, and 20 bases separated the two germline ends. This CDR3 comprises 16 residues. Germline V gives CDR1 SGHNT, CDR2 YYREEE (reference sequence). The CDR3 sequence is CASNTQIGAETGELFF. CDR3 DNA: TGTGCCAGCAACACCCAAATAGGGGCGGAAACCGGGGAGCTGTTTTTT.

Only one count was recorded for this clone. The chain links TRBV5-1 to TRBJ1-1, with a weak D call TRBD1 (6 bases). Germline V gene data show CDR1 as SGHRS and CDR2 as YFSETQ. This CDR3 has 12 amino acids. Trimming removed 1 base at V and 9 bases at J, with 10 bases between. In DNA, the CDR3 is TGCGCCAGCAGCTTGAGCCAGGGGCAAGCTTTCTTT. Protein product: CASSLSQGQAFF.

J is TRBJ1-2 and V is TRBV18; 9 nucleotides agree with TRBD1. There are 15 residues in the CDR3. V was pared by 4 bases and J by 4 bases, with 7 bases of the junction left unmatched. The germline CDR1 and CDR2 sequences are KGHSH and LQKENI. Here the CDR3 reads CASSQGQGPGYGYTF. The CDR3 DNA is TGTGCCAGCTCACAAGGACAGGGGCCCGGCTATGGCTACACCTTC.

This clone is a singleton in its sample. The chain couples TRBV12-1 to TRBJ1-5. TRBV12-1 is flagged as a pseudogene. The CDR3 loop spans 15 amino acids. This CDR3 is CASSSGGGERQPQHF. DNA of the CDR3: TGTGCCAGCAGTTCGGGCGGGGGAGAAAGGCAGCCCCAGCATTTT.

V gene TRBV5-1 combines with J gene TRBJ2-3; no reliable D call. The CDR3 covers 12 residues. V dropped 3 bases and J dropped 2 bases, with 4 bases sitting between them. Germline values: CDR1 SGHRS, CDR2 YFSETQ. CDR3 region: CASSYSTDTQYF. The CDR3, as DNA: TGCGCCAGCAGCTACTCCACAGATACGCAGTATTTT.

The J gene is TRBJ1-4, the V gene TRBV6-5; D unresolved. There are 14 residues in the CDR3. With 8 bases removed from V and 10 bases from J, the gap between germline ends came to 20 bases. CDR1 and CDR2 from the germline V gene are MNHEY and SVGAGI. The CDR3 protein is CASHWVINEGKLFF. CDR3 nucleotide sequence: TGTGCCAGCCATTGGGTAATAAACGAGGGAAAACTGTTTTTT.

The chain combines TRBV7-9 with TRBJ1-1; no clear D. Per germline, CDR1 SEHNR and CDR2 FQNEAQ (reference sequence). Trimming removed 1 base from V and 6 bases from J, with 15 bases in between. This CDR3 contains 15 residues. CDR3 nucleotides: TGTGCCAGCAGCTTAGATCCGGTAACGCGTGCTGAAGCTTTCTTT. The encoded protein is CASSLDPVTRAEAFF.

This clone was counted only a few times. The V and J genes are TRBV7-3 and TRBJ2-4; 11 bases agree with TRBD2. Germline loops: CDR1 SGHTA, CDR2 FQGTGA. The CDR3 runs 18 residues. Unmatched junction bases numbered 11, after V lost 6 bases and J lost 1 base. The CDR3 is CASSPGLAVGGAKNIQYF. The CDR3, as DNA: TGTGCCAGCAGTCCGGGACTAGCGGTGGGAGGGGCCAAAAACATTCAGTACTTC.

J is TRBJ1-5 and V is TRBV7-8; D might be TRBD1 (6 bases). Between the trimmed V and J ends, which lost 6 bases and 7 bases, there was a span of 22 bases. The V gene's germline CDR1 is SGHVS and CDR2 FQNEAQ. This CDR3 contains 16 residues. CDR3 region: CASSTNPQGLGQPQHF. CDR3 in DNA: TGTGCCAGCAGTACTAACCCACAGGGTTTAGGACAGCCCCAGCATTTT.